The clone carrying this T cell receptor (beta chain) was seen only a few times. The data stem from a study of T cells after yellow fever vaccination. MiXCR, run by TCRdb on the 5' RACE reads, gives a single entry per CDR3 protein. The sample consists of 350,000 to 450,000 distinct CDR3 sequences, approximately 19% of them appearing once. In germline, CDR1 is SGHRS, CDR2 YFSETQ. V shed 0 bases and J shed 4 bases, with 13 bases lying between them. The length of the CDR3 is 15 residues. The sequencing here drew on PBMCs, taken before the yellow fever booster vaccination. The clonotype was recovered from a man younger than 35 who received the YFV17D yellow fever vaccine. The chain combines TRBV5-1 with TRBJ2-5, with D tentatively TRBD1 (6 bases). The CDR3 reads CASSLENRATETQYF. For the CDR3, the DNA is TGCGCCAGCAGCTTGGAGAACAGGGCTACAGAGACCCAGTACTTC.